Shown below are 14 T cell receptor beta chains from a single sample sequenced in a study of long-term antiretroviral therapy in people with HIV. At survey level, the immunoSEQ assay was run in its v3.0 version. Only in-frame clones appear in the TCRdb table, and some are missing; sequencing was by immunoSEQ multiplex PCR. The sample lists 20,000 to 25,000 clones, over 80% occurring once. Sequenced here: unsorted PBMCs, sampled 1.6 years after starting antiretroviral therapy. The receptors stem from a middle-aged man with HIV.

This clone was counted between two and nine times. DNA of the CDR3: TGTGCCAGCTCACCCCAATCTGGAAACACCATATATTTT. Translated, it gives CASSPQSGNTIYF. The chain links TRBV18 to TRBJ1-3; no clear D. Deletions cut 3 bases from V and 1 base from J, with 4 bases between. The CDR3 runs to 13 residues. Germline CDR1 and CDR2: KGHSH and LQKENI.

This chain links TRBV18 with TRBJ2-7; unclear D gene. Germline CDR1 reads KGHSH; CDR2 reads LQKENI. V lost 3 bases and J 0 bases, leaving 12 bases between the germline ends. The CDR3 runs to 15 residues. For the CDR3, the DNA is TGTGCCAGCTCACCCCGACTTGACGGCTCCTACGAGCAGTACTTC. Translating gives CASSPRLDGSYEQYF.

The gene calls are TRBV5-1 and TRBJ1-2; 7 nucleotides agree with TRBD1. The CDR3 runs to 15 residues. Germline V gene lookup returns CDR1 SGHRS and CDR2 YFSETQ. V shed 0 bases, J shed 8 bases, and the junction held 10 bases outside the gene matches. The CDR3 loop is CASSLAIGGQGGYTF. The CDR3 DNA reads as TGCGCCAGCAGCTTGGCTATAGGGGGCCAGGGAGGCTACACCTTC.

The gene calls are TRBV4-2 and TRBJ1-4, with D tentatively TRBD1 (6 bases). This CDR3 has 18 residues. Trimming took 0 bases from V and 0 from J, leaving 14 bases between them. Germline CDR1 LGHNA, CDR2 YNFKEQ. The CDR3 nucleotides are TGTGCCAGCAGCCAAGAGGTAACAGGGCTTGCAACTAATGAAAAACTGTTTTTT. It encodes CASSQEVTGLATNEKLFF.

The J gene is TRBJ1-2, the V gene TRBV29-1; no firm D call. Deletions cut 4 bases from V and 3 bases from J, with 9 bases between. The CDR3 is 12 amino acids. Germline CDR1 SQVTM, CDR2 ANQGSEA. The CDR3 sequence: CSVVTGDYGYTF. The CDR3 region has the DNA TGCAGCGTTGTCACCGGAGACTATGGCTACACCTTC.

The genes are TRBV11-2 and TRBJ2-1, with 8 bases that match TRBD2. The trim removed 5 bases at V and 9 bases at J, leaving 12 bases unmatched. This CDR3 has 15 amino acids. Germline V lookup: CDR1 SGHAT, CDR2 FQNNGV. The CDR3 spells CASSPDATGGREQFF. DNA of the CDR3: TGTGCCAGCAGCCCAGACGCAACGGGGGGGCGTGAGCAGTTCTTC.

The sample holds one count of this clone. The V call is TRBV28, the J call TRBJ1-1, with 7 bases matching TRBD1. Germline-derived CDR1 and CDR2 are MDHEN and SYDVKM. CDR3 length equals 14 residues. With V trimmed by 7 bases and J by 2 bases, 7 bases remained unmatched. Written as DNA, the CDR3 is TGTGCCAGCACCCGGGACAGCGGAAACACTGAAGCTTTCTTT. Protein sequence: CASTRDSGNTEAFF.

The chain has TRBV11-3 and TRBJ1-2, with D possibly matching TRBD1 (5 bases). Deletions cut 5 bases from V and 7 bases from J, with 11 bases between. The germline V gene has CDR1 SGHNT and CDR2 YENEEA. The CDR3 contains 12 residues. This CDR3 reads CASSLGGGGYTF. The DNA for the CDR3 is TGTGCCAGCAGCCTGGGGGGAGGTGGCTACACCTTC.

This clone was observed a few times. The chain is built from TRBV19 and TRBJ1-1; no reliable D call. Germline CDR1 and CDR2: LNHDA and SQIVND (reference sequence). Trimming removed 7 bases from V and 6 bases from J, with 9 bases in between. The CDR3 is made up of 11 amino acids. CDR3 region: CASNKGPEAFF. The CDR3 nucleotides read TGTGCCAGTAATAAAGGGCCTGAAGCTTTCTTT.

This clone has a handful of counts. CDR3 region: CASSEKPVQWRFYEQYF. The CDR3 nucleotides read TGTGCCAGCAGTGAAAAGCCAGTCCAATGGCGCTTCTACGAGCAGTACTTC. The chain links TRBV2 to TRBJ2-7; the D is unclear. The CDR3 is 17 residues long. Germline V lookup: CDR1 SNHLY, CDR2 FYNNEI. V gave up 2 bases and J gave up 3 bases, with 20 bases separating them.

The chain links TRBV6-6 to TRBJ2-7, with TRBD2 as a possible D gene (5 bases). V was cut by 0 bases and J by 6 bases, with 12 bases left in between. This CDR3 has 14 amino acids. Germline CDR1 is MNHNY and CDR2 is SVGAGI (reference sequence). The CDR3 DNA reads TGTGCCAGCAGTTACTCGAAAGGGAGCGGCGAGCAGTACTTC. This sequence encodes CASSYSKGSGEQYF.

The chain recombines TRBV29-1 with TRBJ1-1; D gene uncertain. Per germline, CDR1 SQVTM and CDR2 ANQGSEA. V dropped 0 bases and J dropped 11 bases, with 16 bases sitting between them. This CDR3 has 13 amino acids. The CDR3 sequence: CSVEDLQAQAAFF. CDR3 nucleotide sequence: TGCAGCGTTGAAGATCTCCAAGCTCAAGCGGCTTTCTTT.

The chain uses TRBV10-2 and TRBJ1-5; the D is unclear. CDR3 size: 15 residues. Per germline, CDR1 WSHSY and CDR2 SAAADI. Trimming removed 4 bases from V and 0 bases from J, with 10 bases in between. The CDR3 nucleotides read TGCGCCAGCAGTGCCAGCCGACGTAGCAATCAGCCCCAGCATTTT. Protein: CASSASRRSNQPQHF.

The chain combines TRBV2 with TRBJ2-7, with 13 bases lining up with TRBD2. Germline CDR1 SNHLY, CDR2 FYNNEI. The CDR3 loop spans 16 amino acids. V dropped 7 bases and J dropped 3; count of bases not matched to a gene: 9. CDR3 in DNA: TGTGCCAGCACCCCGGGACTAGCGGGATTCCGCTACGAGCAGTACTTC. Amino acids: CASTPGLAGFRYEQYF.